A single sample gave rise to the 3 T cell receptor beta chains below, sequenced in a study of blood T cell repertoires in COVID-19. Clones were sequenced by immunoSEQ multiplex PCR, and TCRdb holds only the in-frame ones, with some missing. Here the sample spans approximately 300,000 clones, 87% being singletons. The specimen was peripheral blood. These receptors were obtained from a woman aged 45-60 years who had recovered from COVID-19.

The chain has TRBV6-2 or TRBV6-3 and TRBJ1-5; D not resolved. V lost 1 base and J lost 6, with 10 bases in between. Germline-derived CDR1 and CDR2 are MNHEY and SVGEGT. This CDR3 has 14 amino acids. The CDR3 nucleotides are TGTGCCAGCAGTTACTGGGCAGAGGGTCAGCCCCAGCATTTT. Protein product: CASSYWAEGQPQHF.

V and J are TRBV18 and TRBJ2-1; 9 bases map to TRBD2. In germline, CDR1 is KGHSH, CDR2 LQKENI. This CDR3 comprises 16 residues. V was clipped by 0 bases and J by 1 base; unmatched bases: 1. The DNA for the CDR3 is TGTGCCAGCTCACCACCTCTAGCGGGATCCTACAATGAGCAGTTCTTC. Its protein is CASSPPLAGSYNEQFF.

This clone was observed a single time. The chain joins TRBV7-9 to TRBJ2-7, with 11 bases aligning to TRBD2. The CDR3 runs to 19 residues. V trimming: 5 bases; J trimming: 2 bases; junction bases outside the gene matches: 17. Germline loops: CDR1 SEHNR, CDR2 FQNEAQ (reference sequence). The CDR3 region has the DNA TGTGCCAGCAGCGGAATCCTGACTAGCGGGATAAAATACGCCTACGAGCAGTACTTC. This encodes CASSGILTSGIKYAYEQYF.